Reported below is one TCR beta chain. TCRdb's copy holds only in-frame clones and misses some; the assay was immunoSEQ multiplex PCR. This sample has 68,000 or so clones, with roughly 92% found just once. This specimen belongs to a study of T cells after somatic rescue of genetic block. The clonotype comes from a man in his forties. The sample was peripheral blood mononuclear cells (PBMCs).

CDR3 bases: TGTGCCAGCAGAGCCACGTCGGGGCTTTCCTACGAGCAGTACTTC. This codes for CASRATSGLSYEQYF. The chain combines TRBV2 with TRBJ2-7; the D gene could be TRBD1 or TRBD2 (5 bases each). Trimming removed 6 bases from V and 1 base from J, with 16 bases in between. The CDR3 length is 15 residues. Germline values: CDR1 SNHLY, CDR2 FYNNEI. Full variable domain (missing parts from reference TRBV2 and TRBJ2-7): EPEVTQTPSHQVTQMGQEVILRCVPISNHLYFYWYRQILGQKVEFLVSFYNNEISEKSEIFDDQFSVERPDGSNFTLKIRSTKLEDSAMYFCASRATSGLSYEQYFGPGTRLTVT.